Reported below is one T cell receptor (beta chain). The data were taken from a study of blood T cell repertoires in COVID-19. Study overall: Researchers got acute and convalescent COVID-19 samples from the United States, Italy and Spain. The analysed material was cDNA or gDNA that came from T cells, B-cell-depleted T cells, or PBMCs.

Seattle-derived patients entered the study during active infection and were followed longitudinally. Original processing notes: Reference gene primer amplification in the assay estimated nucleated cell counts. The data were produced by immunoSEQ multiplex PCR, yet TCRdb's version contains in-frame clones alone and is incomplete. D and trimming were read from the DNA, whereas the V and J calls and clone size are those reported in that table. The table has about 76,000 clones, approximately 85% seen once; the top ten hold about a tenth. The germline V gene has CDR1 SGHDN and CDR2 FVKESK. The germline V and J ends were trimmed by 1 base and 7 bases, with 5 bases remaining between them. The CDR3 is made up of 12 amino acids.

This TCR was sampled from a man between 60 and 70 years old with COVID-19, enrolled during active disease. The source material was peripheral blood. This chain joins TRBV14 and TRBJ1-5; the D is unclear. CDR3 sequence: CASSQVGQPQHF. DNA for the CDR3: TGTGCCAGCAGCCAAGTTGGCCAGCCCCAGCATTTT.